These T cell receptor beta chains were read from a single sample in a study of T cell repertoires in cytomegalovirus infection. TCRdb processed the reads anew with MiXCR; each CDR3 protein has one entry. Counted here are about 150,000 distinct CDR3 sequences, roughly 18% occurring once; the ten biggest clones make up roughly 20%. The sequenced sample consisted of CD8+ T cells from PBMCs. The receptors shown here come from a human donor in good health (CMV status not recorded). Some clones in this sample may be carry-over from other donors' samples. Each CDR3 is given with its conserved first and last residue. A D gene is named only where the DNA matches it firmly. Rows give clone size only sometimes, using once, few, many, or a class for an expanded clone.

v_gene	d_gene	abundance	j_gene	CDR3nt	CDR3aa
TRBV7-9	-	-	TRBJ2-7	TGTGCCAGCAGCGAGGGACACGACCCCAACGAGCAGTACTTC	CASSEGHDPNEQYF
TRBV6-2/TRBV6-3	TRBD2	few	TRBJ2-7	TGTGCCAGCAGTTACCCATCGCGGGAGAATGAGCAGTACTTC	CASSYPSRENEQYF
TRBV29-1	-	few	TRBJ2-6	TGCAGCGTTGATACACGACTGGGCTCTGGGGCCAACGTCCTGACTTTC	CSVDTRLGSGANVLTF
TRBV6-2/TRBV6-3	-	many	TRBJ2-2	TGTGCCAGCAGTTCAGAGGACACCGGGGAGCTGTTTTTT	CASSSEDTGELFF
TRBV5-1	TRBD2	-	TRBJ2-7	TGCGCCAGCAGCCCCAAGGGAGGGGCCTACGAGCAGTACTTC	CASSPKGGAYEQYF
TRBV29-1	-	-	TRBJ2-4	TGCAGCGTTGAAATTAGCTACGCCAAAAACATTCAGTACTTC	CSVEISYAKNIQYF
TRBV7-2	-	medium-sized	TRBJ2-5	TGTGCCAGCAGCTTAGTTGGGGGGCGAGAGACCCAGTACTTC	CASSLVGGRETQYF
TRBV12-3/TRBV12-4	-	many	TRBJ2-7	TGTGCCAGCAGCCATGACCCCGGCGAGCAGTACTTC	CASSHDPGEQYF
TRBV28	-	few	TRBJ1-5	TGTGCCAGCAGTGAAGGGCTAGGGCAGCCCCAGCATTTT	CASSEGLGQPQHF
TRBV12-3/TRBV12-4	TRBD2	-	TRBJ2-2	TGTGCCAGCAGTTCCCAGACTAGCGCGAACACCGGGGAGCTGTTTTTT	CASSSQTSANTGELFF
TRBV2	TRBD2	-	TRBJ2-1	TGTGCCAGCAGAAATACTAGCGGGAGGGCTGGCTCCTACAATGAGCAGTTCTTC	CASRNTSGRAGSYNEQFF
TRBV7-2	-	-	TRBJ1-5	TGTGCCAGCAGCTTAACAATGACAAGCCCGGGACAGCCCCAGCATTTT	CASSLTMTSPGQPQHF
TRBV10-3	-	-	TRBJ1-2	TGTGCCATCAGTGAGTCAACGGGACAACAACCCTATGGCTACACCTTC	CAISESTGQQPYGYTF
TRBV19	TRBD1	-	TRBJ2-7	TGTGCCAGTAGTTACACAGGGGGCGACCGGTCCTACGAGCAGTACTTC	CASSYTGGDRSYEQYF
TRBV5-5	-	-	TRBJ1-2	TGTGCCAGCAGCTTGGAGGAAGGGGGTACAAACTATGGCTACACCTTC	CASSLEEGGTNYGYTF
TRBV20-1	-	few	TRBJ1-1	TGCAGTGCCCGAACTCGAGTCACTGAAGCTTTCTTT	CSARTRVTEAFF
TRBV11-2	TRBD2	few	TRBJ2-7	TGTGCCAGCAGTTATCGGGGGGTATCTTTCGAGCAGTACTTC	CASSYRGVSFEQYF
TRBV27	-	-	TRBJ2-7	TGTGCCAGCAGTTTGCGGGTGTACAACGAGCAGTACTTC	CASSLRVYNEQYF
TRBV7-9	TRBD1	-	TRBJ1-1	TGTGCCAGCAGCGACTACAGGGGGGCTTTGGACACTGAAGCTTTCTTT	CASSDYRGALDTEAFF
TRBV7-2	TRBD1	few	TRBJ1-5	TGTGCCAGCAGCTTAGACAGGGGAGCGAGGGGCAATCAGCCCCAGCATTTT	CASSLDRGARGNQPQHF
TRBV5-5	TRBD1	-	TRBJ2-7	TGTGCCAGCAGCTACAAAACAGGGGGTGCTCCCTACGAGCAGTACTTC	CASSYKTGGAPYEQYF
TRBV5-1	TRBD1	-	TRBJ1-5	TGCGCCAGCAGCTACGGGACAGGGGTTAGGCCCCAGCATTTT	CASSYGTGVRPQHF
TRBV7-2	-	-	TRBJ2-5	TGTGCCAGCAGTTTAAACGGCGGGACAGCCGGGTGGCAGGAGACCCAGTACTTC	CASSLNGGTAGWQETQYF
TRBV6-2/TRBV6-3	-	-	TRBJ2-1	TGTGCCAGCAGCCATCGAGGGGCAGGGAGTCCTAGCTCCTACAATGAGCAGTTCTTC	CASSHRGAGSPSSYNEQFF
TRBV15	-	few	TRBJ1-1	TGTGCCACCAGCACCAGTCCGGACAGCGAGAACACTGAAGCTTTCTTT	CATSTSPDSENTEAFF
TRBV5-6	-	few	TRBJ2-1	TGTGCCAGCAGCTTGGTAACGGACGATGAGCAGTTCTTC	CASSLVTDDEQFF
TRBV7-8	-	-	TRBJ2-5	TGTGCCAGCAGCTTAGAGTGGGGGGAACAAGAGACCCAGTACTTC	CASSLEWGEQETQYF
TRBV28	TRBD1	-	TRBJ1-5	TGTGCCAGCAGTTTACCCCGGGACAGGGGATGGGAGAATCAGCCCCAGCATTTT	CASSLPRDRGWENQPQHF
TRBV12-3/TRBV12-4	-	-	TRBJ1-5	TGTGCCAGCGCGCTACCCGGCAGGGCCCAGCATTTT	CASALPGRAQHF
TRBV6-2/TRBV6-3	TRBD2	few	TRBJ2-1	TGTGCCAGCAGTTACTCTATTGGACTAGCGGAGCAGTTCTTC	CASSYSIGLAEQFF
TRBV7-2	-	-	TRBJ1-1	TGTGCCAGCAGCTTAGACCGGGGGCACACTGAAGCTTTCTTT	CASSLDRGHTEAFF